This T cell receptor (beta chain) originates from a study of T cell responses to AZD1222 COVID-19 vaccine. CDR3 length: 14 residues. V was pared by 8 bases and J by 1 base, with 14 bases between. Germline V gene sequence: CDR1 LGHNA, CDR2 YSLEER. A single count supports this clone. No antigen is known for it. Using immunoSEQ multiplex PCR, the repertoire was profiled, and TCRdb retains in-frame clones only, with some absent. The sample yields some 130,000 clones, 86% seen once. General study findings and limits: Repertoires were sampled only after the peak T cell response. CD4 TCRs linked to vaccination spanned spike, dominating at 160-218 and 743-854.

The TCR originated in an adult in good health. This material consisted of peripheral blood, taken on day 0 of AZD1222 vaccination. The V and J genes are TRBV4-3 and TRBJ1-1; D perhaps matches TRBD1 (5 bases). Written as DNA, the CDR3 is TGCGCCAGCGGACCGGGACGCCCGAACACTGAAGCTTTCTTT. It translates to CASGPGRPNTEAFF.